These 11 T cell receptor beta chains were all obtained from the same sample, sequenced in a study of tissue T cells after allogeneic stem cell transplantation. Measured with immunoSEQ multiplex PCR; TCRdb has only the in-frame clones, and not every one. The sample records some 19,000 clones, around 63% being singletons. Sample: blood. These TCRs come from a female BALB/c mouse in good health. This mouse strain has H2-d as its MHC haplotype.

This clone turned up a few times. Mouse gene names and germline throughout. The read ends 1 residue shy of where the CDR3 ends; the end is completed using the germline J gene. This sequence joins TRBV13-2 and TRBJ1-4; weak D call: TRBD1 (6 bases). The germline CDR1 and CDR2 sequences are NNHNN and SYGAGS (reference sequence). The V end was cut by 1 base, the J end by 7 bases, with 11 bases between. The CDR3 has 14 amino acids. The part of the CDR3 DNA that was read is TGTGCCAGCGGTGATCGAACAGGGCCCGAAAGATTATTT. It encodes CASGDRTGPERLF. The complete CDR3 reads CASGDRTGPERLFF.

This clone appeared a few times. Mouse germline and gene names are used. The read gets to within 1 residue of the CDR3 end, and the germline J gene fills in the rest. The chain combines TRBV14 with TRBJ2-7; 8 positions agree with TRBD2. Germline CDR1 reads SGHDT; CDR2 reads FRDEAV. After removal of 1 base from V and 1 base from J, the junction contained 1 base not matched to a gene. There are 14 residues in the CDR3. The sequenced part of the CDR3 DNA is TGTGCCAGCAGTTTCGACTGGGGTTCCTATGAACAGTAC. It is translated as CASSFDWGSYEQY. The whole CDR3 sequence reads CASSFDWGSYEQYF.

A note on this clone: The gene names here belong to mouse. The DNA ends 1 residue before the CDR3 does, and the rest of the CDR3 is filled in from the germline J gene. V usage is TRBV5 and J usage is TRBJ2-3, with 8 positions matching TRBD2. V shed 0 bases and J 4 bases; nucleotides not matched to a gene: 3. CDR1 LGHNA and CDR2 YNLKQL come from the germline V gene (reference sequence). There are 15 residues in the CDR3. The sequenced CDR3 bases are TGTGCCAGCAGCCAAGATGCGGGGGGGCCAGAAACGCTGTAT. Protein sequence: CASSQDAGGPETLY. The complete CDR3 protein is CASSQDAGGPETLYF.

In the case of this clone: The germline and genes are mouse ones. The read terminates 1 residue before the CDR3 end, so the remaining end is supplied by the germline J gene. This sequence joins TRBV5 and TRBJ2-3; 8 bases agree with TRBD2. Germline V lookup: CDR1 LGHNA, CDR2 YNLKQL (reference sequence). V lost 5 bases and J lost 0; bases outside the gene matches: 7. This CDR3 contains 16 residues. The CDR3 here is CASSYGLGPSAETLYF. Incomplete CDR3 DNA: TGTGCCAGCAGCTATGGACTGGGCCCTAGTGCAGAAACGCTGTAT.

This clone appeared a few times. The genes and germline here are from mouse. The CDR3 extends 1 residue past the end of the read, so its final part is completed from the germline J gene. The J gene is TRBJ2-1, the V gene TRBV13-3, with a possible D match to TRBD1 (6 bases). CDR1 NNHDY and CDR2 SYVADS come from the germline V gene. CDR3 length: 13 amino acids. The V end was cut by 2 bases, the J end by 5 bases, with 8 bases between. The DNA read from the CDR3 is TGTGCCAGCAGTGAAAGGACAGATGCTGAGCAGTTC. Translated, it gives CASSERTDAEQF. The whole CDR3 protein is CASSERTDAEQFF.

Details on this clone: Germline and genes here are mouse. The read ends 1 residue early relative to the CDR3; the germline J gene fills the gap. The chain recombines TRBV13-1 with TRBJ2-4; a weak D match, TRBD2 (5 bases). The CDR3 sequence is 15 residues long. Trimming removed 1 base from V and 0 bases from J, with 9 bases in between. CDR1 is NSHNY and CDR2 is SYGAGN in the germline V gene. CDR3 sequence: CASSDSGSSQNTLYF. The covered CDR3 bases are TGTGCCAGCAGTGATTCTGGGAGTAGTCAAAACACCTTGTAC.

In regard to this clone: Gene and germline names: mouse. The CDR3 goes on 1 residue after the read ends, and that part is filled in from the germline J gene. The chain has TRBV14 and TRBJ1-4; no reliable D call. Germline assignment: CDR1 SGHDT and CDR2 FRDEAV. The CDR3 contains 13 residues. V lost 1 base, J lost 3 bases, and 4 bases lay in between. The covered CDR3 bases are TGTGCCAGCAGTTTCGGGGCCAACGAAAGATTATTT. Translation: CASSFGANERLF. The CDR3, in full, reads CASSFGANERLFF.

A few counts support this clone. Genes and germline come from the mouse. The read falls 1 residue short of the CDR3 end, and the missing part is taken from the germline J gene. The chain employs TRBV14 and TRBJ1-3; possibly TRBD1 for D (6 bases). Per germline, CDR1 SGHDT and CDR2 FRDEAV. This CDR3 has 15 amino acids. The germline V and J ends were trimmed by 2 bases and 0 bases, with 9 bases remaining between them. Partial CDR3 DNA: TGTGCCAGCAGTTTAGGGGGGCCTTCTGGAAATACGCTCTAT. It yields the protein CASSLGGPSGNTLY. The whole CDR3 protein reads CASSLGGPSGNTLYF.

Concerning this clone itself: Genes and germline are mouse. From the germline J gene comes the end of the CDR3, since the read stops 1 residue before it. This chain uses TRBV5 with TRBJ2-5, with 11 nucleotides matching TRBD2. The CDR3 sequence is 16 residues long. V lost 4 bases and J lost 2; bases outside the gene matches: 5. The germline V gene has CDR1 LGHNA and CDR2 YNLKQL (reference sequence). The sequenced part of the CDR3 DNA is TGTGCCAGCAGCCCTCCGGGACTGGGGGTCCAAGACACCCAGTAC. It translates to CASSPPGLGVQDTQY. The whole CDR3 sequence reads CASSPPGLGVQDTQYF.

This clone was counted once. Gene names are the mouse ones. The read halts 1 residue ahead of the CDR3 end, with the missing end drawn from the germline J gene. This chain connects TRBV13-2 to TRBJ2-4; 8 bases are shared with TRBD2. Germline V gives CDR1 NNHNN, CDR2 SYGAGS (reference sequence). The junction had 5 bases not matched to a gene; V was cut back by 2 bases and J by 0 bases. There are 16 residues in the CDR3. The part of the CDR3 DNA that was read is TGTGCCAGCGGTGAGGGGGGGGGCCCTAGTCAAAACACCTTGTAC. Residues: CASGEGGGPSQNTLY. The whole CDR3 is CASGEGGGPSQNTLYF.

This clone was picked up one time. Genes and germline are mouse. The read terminates 1 residue ahead of where the CDR3 ends, so the germline J gene completes it. The chain recombines TRBV31 with TRBJ1-5; weak D call: TRBD1 (6 bases). The CDR3 runs to 13 residues. Per germline, CDR1 GKSSPN and CDR2 SITVG. Trimming stripped 0 bases from V and 6 bases from J, with 9 bases between. CDR3 sequence reads: CAWSLLGAQAPLF. The CDR3 bases that were read are TGTGCCTGGAGTCTATTGGGGGCCCAGGCTCCGCTT.